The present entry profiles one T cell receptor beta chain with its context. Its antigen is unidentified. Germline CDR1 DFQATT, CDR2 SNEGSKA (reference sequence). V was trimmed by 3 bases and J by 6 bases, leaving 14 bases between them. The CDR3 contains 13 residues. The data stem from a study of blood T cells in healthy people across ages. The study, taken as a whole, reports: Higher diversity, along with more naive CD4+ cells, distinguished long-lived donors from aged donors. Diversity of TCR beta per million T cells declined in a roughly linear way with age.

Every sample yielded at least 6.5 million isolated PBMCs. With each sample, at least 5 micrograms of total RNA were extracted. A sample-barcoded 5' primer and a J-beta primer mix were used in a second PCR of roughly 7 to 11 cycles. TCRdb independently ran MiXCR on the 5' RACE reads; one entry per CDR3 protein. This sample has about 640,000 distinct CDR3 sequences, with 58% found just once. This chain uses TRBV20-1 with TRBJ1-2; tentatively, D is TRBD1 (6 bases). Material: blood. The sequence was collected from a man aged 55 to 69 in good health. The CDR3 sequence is CSASTAGGNGYTF. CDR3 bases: TGCAGTGCTAGCACCGCGGGGGGCAATGGCTACACCTTC.